Included here is one TCR beta chain sequence, with context. This clone was detected a few times. Its antigen remains unidentified. No clone much larger than this one lies a single base away; base qualities are absent. V and J lose 6 bases and 2 bases, and a span of 10 bases separates them. Counted from cysteine to phenylalanine, this CDR3 has 13 amino acids. The CDR3 DNA has 39 bases and is translated from base 1. At diagnosis, tumor, uninvolved tumor-adjacent lung and peripheral blood were collected and then preserved as a mix of FFPE and fresh-frozen material. The data were taken from a study of T cells in localized non-small cell lung cancer (dated by TCRdb to the early 2020s). Study-wide context: The study analyzed T cell repertoires of about 230 early-stage NSCLC patients, comparing tumors and uninvolved tumor-adjacent lungs. The cohort comprised under 250 treatment-naïve NSCLC patients with resected, localized lung tumors. NSCLC patients had a mean age of approximately 70 years, and 120 to 150 were male and 107 female.

The immunoSEQ Assay was used to sequence TCR beta CDR3 regions from DNA. Per the authors' processing: T cell density was computed as TCR beta template counts normalized to usable DNA estimated by amplifying housekeeping genes. Using the preseqR package, richness was estimated by extrapolating to 120,000 templates for tissue samples and 400,000 templates for PBMC samples. Clonality was calculated as one minus Pielou's evenness. To identify tissue-enriched TCRs, differential abundance testing was run on productive amino-acid clonotypes with a minimum total count of 5 and an alpha of 0.1. The Jaccard Index and the Morisita Overlap Index were used to measure repertoire overlap between compartments. TCR beta CDR3s were clustered by GLIPH together with public tetramer-defined viral CDR3s, and at least three viral sequences plus V-gene enrichment were required for viral motifs. Sourced from immuneACCESS, this table was stored by TCRdb with only in-frame sequences that have V and J called. A share of the clones is absent; for the studies checked, an unresolved V gene accounts for under half, and the remainder has no known explanation. That table gives V, J and clone size, and the DNA gave D and trimming. This sample gives about 3,000 clones in total; 15% to 20% of them show up just once. In total, the top ten clones hold around 20% of the sample.

The research as a whole found: Multi-region tumor sequencing was not performed, so intratumor heterogeneity could not be excluded. Since the design was exploratory, TCR variables were selected using unadjusted p-values with no false-discovery rate correction. Uninvolved tumor-adjacent lung showed the highest T cell clonality, higher than tumor, which suggests more focused antigenic responses in the uninvolved tumor-adjacent lung. A median of roughly 58 of the top 100 tumor clones were detected in paired uninvolved adjacent lung, and 28 of these tumor clones were also found among the top 100 clones of the paired uninvolved adjacent lung. Longer overall survival was associated with higher T cell density in blood, whereas shorter survival was associated with higher clonality in adjacent lung.

Here the sequenced sample was lung tumor tissue, taken before any cancer treatment. In this chain, TRBV23-1 is recombined with TRBJ1-2; confidence is insufficient to name the D gene. TRBV23-1 is known as an ORF, though its function is uncertain. This TCR derives from a man aged 35-75 years with stage I squamous cell lung carcinoma. CDR3 region: CASSLVGNYGYTF. The nucleotide sequence reads TGCGCCAGCAGCTTGGTAGGCAACTATGGCTACACCTTC.